Reported below is one T cell receptor beta chain. This entry comes from a study of a mutant IDH1 vaccine in newly diagnosed glioma. The table came from immunoSEQ multiplex PCR; TCRdb's copy has only in-frame clones and leaves some out. The table lists 60,000 to 75,000 clones, approximately 82% of them singletons. Time point here: baseline, week 1 (first vaccination visit). Treatment meaning: pre-vaccination baseline after standard-of-care therapy. Between the trimmed V and J ends, which lost 7 bases and 0 bases, there was a span of 8 bases. This CDR3 spans 13 amino acids. The germline CDR1 and CDR2 sequences are ENHRY and SYGVKD.

This chain joins TRBV10-3 and TRBJ2-3; D remains ambiguous. The source material was peripheral blood mononuclear cells (PBMCs), sampled from a glioma patient treated with radiotherapy, temozolomide or both. The clonotype comes from a woman younger than 30 with glioma. Some clones in this sample may be carry-over from other donors' samples. In DNA form, the CDR3 reads TGTGCCATCACGGAATCTAGCACAGATACGCAGTATTTT. Translating gives CAITESSTDTQYF.